Below, one T cell receptor beta chain is given with its context. The antigen remains unidentified. The record originates from a study of graft-versus-host responses after intestinal transplantation. Overall study context: Every transplant recipient was induced with anti-thymocyte globulin, then maintained on tacrolimus and steroids for roughly 3 years.

CDR3 length: 14 residues. Trimming removed 1 base from V and 8 bases from J, with 12 bases in between. CDR1 LNHNV and CDR2 YYDKDF come from the germline V gene (reference sequence). Study-level findings and limits: Present in recipient marrow, GvH clones included some that appeared first in ileum or blood. Allograft clonal ratios (graft-versus-host to host-versus-graft) were high in patients who had graft-donor T cell macrochimerism.

Profiling relied on immunoSEQ multiplex PCR, and the TCRdb table lists in-frame clones only, not all of them. The repertoire holds around 96,000 clones, with roughly 92% as singletons. The TCR originated in a human donor who received an intestinal transplant. V gene TRBV15 combines with J gene TRBJ2-1; D is possibly TRBD2 (5 bases). The starting material was unstimulated CD4+ T cells sorted from spleen or lymph node cells, obtained before intestinal transplant. This chain's CDR3 is CATSRADQADEQFF. Written as DNA, the CDR3 is TGTGCCACCAGCAGAGCGGATCAAGCGGATGAGCAGTTCTTC.